The present TCR beta chain was sequenced within a study of control samples from healthy donors and cancer patients (dated by TCRdb to about 2020). The method was the immunoSEQ multiplex PCR assay. As stored in TCRdb, this immuneACCESS dataset retains in-frame rearrangements with V and J assigned. A fraction of the clones does not appear; measured against another copy, unresolved V genes explain less than half of the discrepancy, and the remainder lacks a known reason. Across this sample there are roughly 160,000 clones, with around 88% seen only once. The ten largest clones represent around 5.1% of the sample. Per the germline V gene (reference sequence), GTSNPN is the CDR1 and SVGIG is the CDR2. V is reduced by 3 bases and J by 1 base, leaving a spacing of 3 bases between them. The CDR3 runs 11 amino acids, cysteine and phenylalanine included. Just the 33-base CDR3 DNA is kept, in frame starting at base 1.

On this clone itself: Its antigen is unknown. Per-nucleotide qualities are absent, and no much larger clonotype sits a single base away.

Sequencing was done on a sample of blood. The TCR comes from a woman under 40 in good health. Rearrangement joined TRBV30 to TRBJ1-1; there is no confident call for the D gene. In nucleotides, the sequence is TGTGCCTGGAGGGGGAACACTGAAGCTTTCTTT. The resulting protein is CAWRGNTEAFF.